This T cell receptor beta chain emerged from a study of shared clonotypes between healthy human individuals. Repertoires were generated with immunoSEQ multiplex PCR, while TCRdb's copy carries only in-frame clones and drops some. The sample lists about half a million clones; about 74% were seen once. A few counts support this clone. The clonotype comes from a woman aged 40 to 49 in good health. Some clones in this sample may be carry-over from other donors' samples. Sequenced material: PBMCs.

CDR3 loop: CASSFGRPSRLETQYF. CDR3 nucleotide sequence: TGTGCCAGCAGTTTCGGCCGCCCGTCCCGTCTGGAGACCCAGTACTTC. This chain uses TRBV28 with TRBJ2-5; D gene ambiguous. There are 16 residues in the CDR3. Looked up from germline, CDR1 is MDHEN and CDR2 is SYDVKM. Trimming removed 3 bases from V and 5 bases from J, with 19 bases in between.